Listed below are T cell receptor beta chains from one sample, sequenced in a study of technical replicates of blood from several donors. Sequencing was performed with immunoSEQ multiplex PCR; in TCRdb, only in-frame clones are kept and a portion is missing. The sample has some 77,000 clones; roughly 96% are singletons. Material: T cells isolated from PBMCs. The receptors originated from a human donor in good health. Each CDR3 is given with its conserved first and last residue. The order of the fields is V gene, J gene, D gene, clone size, CDR3 DNA, CDR3 protein. The D gene is left open where the match is weak. Expanded clones get a size class; other rows say once, few or many, or leave the size out.

>TRBV27|TRBJ2-2|TRBD1|NA
TGTGCCAGCAGTTTATTCCCCCAGGGGGCCCGGGAGCTGTTTTTT
CASSLFPQGARELFF
>TRBV5-5|TRBJ1-5|NA|NA
TGTGCCAGCAGCTTGGAGTTAGATCAGCCCCAGCATTTT
CASSLELDQPQHF
>TRBV7-9|TRBJ1-1|NA|NA
TGTGCCAGCGTTCAAATAGGGGGGAACACTGAAGCTTTCTTT
CASVQIGGNTEAFF
>TRBV7-2|TRBJ1-1|TRBD1|NA
TGTGCCAGCAGCCCTCCGGGACAGGGCTTGGGTGAAGCTTTCTTT
CASSPPGQGLGEAFF
>TRBV30|TRBJ2-5|NA|NA
TGTGCCTGGGTGCCCTCGGCGGAGCAAGAGACCCAGTACTTC
CAWVPSAEQETQYF
>TRBV29-1|TRBJ2-3|NA|NA
TGCAGCGTTGAAGATGCAATAGGGGGAACAGATACGCAGTATTTT
CSVEDAIGGTDTQYF
>TRBV21-1|TRBJ2-7|NA|NA
TGTGCCAGCAGCAAAGCGGGACAGGGTGGCCACGAGCAGTACTTC
CASSKAGQGGHEQYF
>TRBV19|TRBJ2-2|NA|NA
TGTGCCAGTAGTGGGGAGTACTTGGGCACCGGGGAGCTGTTTTTT
CASSGEYLGTGELFF
>TRBV27|TRBJ2-1|TRBD2|NA
TGTGCCAGCAGTAAGACTAGCGGGAAGTTGGATTACAATGAGCAGTTCTTC
CASSKTSGKLDYNEQFF
>TRBV6-6|TRBJ2-4|NA|NA
TGTGCCAGCCGCCCTCGGGGGATAGCCAAAAACATTCAGTACTTC
CASRPRGIAKNIQYF
>TRBV27|TRBJ1-1|NA|NA
TGTGCCAGCAGTTTATACGGGGGGACAAAGTATGAAGCTTTCTTT
CASSLYGGTKYEAFF
>TRBV7-9|TRBJ2-3|NA|NA
TGTGCCAGCAGGCCACTAGCATTGTCGCAGTATTTT
CASRPLALSQYF
>TRBV9|TRBJ2-7|NA|NA
TGTGCCAGCAGCGTAGGATCGGGGAGCTCCTACGAGCAGTACTTC
CASSVGSGSSYEQYF
>TRBV2|TRBJ1-3|NA|NA
TGTGCCAGCAGTGGTCCAGGAAGGGGAAACACCATATATTTT
CASSGPGRGNTIYF
>TRBV6-6|TRBJ2-7|NA|NA
TGTGCCAGCAGTTGGGGTAGCGCCTACGAGCAGTACTTC
CASSWGSAYEQYF
>TRBV28|TRBJ1-5|TRBD1|NA
TGTGCCAGCAGTGTGACAGGGGGGGACTATCAGCCCCAGCATTTT
CASSVTGGDYQPQHF
>TRBV9|TRBJ1-5|NA|NA
TGTGCCAGCGGGACTGCCAATCAGCCCCAGCATTTT
CASGTANQPQHF
>TRBV6-5|TRBJ1-2|TRBD1|NA
TGTGCCAGCAGGAGTGGGACAGGCTCTTACACCTTC
CASRSGTGSYTF
>TRBV27|TRBJ2-1|NA|once
TGTGCCAGCAGTTTACTTAGCTCCTACAATGAGCAGTTCTTC
CASSLLSSYNEQFF
>TRBV4-2|TRBJ1-5|NA|NA
TGTGCCAGCAGCCAAGTCACAGTGACCAATCAGCCCCAGCATTTT
CASSQVTVTNQPQHF
>TRBV6-5|TRBJ2-7|NA|NA
TGTGCCAGCAGTTCAACCCCCGGGACAAACGAGCAGTACTTC
CASSSTPGTNEQYF
>TRBV23-1|TRBJ2-1|NA|NA
TGCGCCAGCAGAAGCGCACTCAAGGGGGTGTCGAATGAGCAGTTCTTC
CASRSALKGVSNEQFF
>TRBV9|TRBJ1-4|TRBD1|NA
TGTGCCAGCAGCTCCCGGACAGGGGAAGAAAAACTGTTTTTT
CASSSRTGEEKLFF
>TRBV12-5|TRBJ1-2|TRBD1|NA
TGTGCTAGTGGTTTGGACAGGGGGCCGGATTATGGCTACACCTTC
CASGLDRGPDYGYTF
>TRBV6-5|TRBJ2-5|TRBD1|NA
TGTGCCAGCAGTTTCCGATCAGGGGGCGCCAAGACCCAGTACTTC
CASSFRSGGAKTQYF
>TRBV11-2|TRBJ1-3|NA|NA
TGTGCCAGCAGCGATTTCTATTCATGGAGCTCTGGAAACACCATATATTTT
CASSDFYSWSSGNTIYF
>TRBV27|TRBJ2-7|TRBD1|NA
TGTGCCAGCAGTTTATCGGGACAGGGGGGGAGTTACGAGCAGTACTTC
CASSLSGQGGSYEQYF
>TRBV7-9|TRBJ2-7|NA|NA
TGTGCCAGCAGGCCGACAGCTCCGACCCCGAGATACGAGCAGTACTTC
CASRPTAPTPRYEQYF
>TRBV13|TRBJ1-1|NA|NA
TGTGCCAGCAGCCCCCCAGGGGCTCGCACTGAAGCTTTCTTT
CASSPPGARTEAFF
>TRBV2|TRBJ1-3|NA|NA
TGTGCCAGGACTACTGGAAACACCATATATTTT
CARTTGNTIYF
>TRBV18|TRBJ2-7|NA|NA
TGTGCCAGCTCACCTACCCTAGAGAATCCCTACGAGCAGTACTTC
CASSPTLENPYEQYF
>TRBV7-9|TRBJ2-1|TRBD2|NA
TGTGCCAGCGATGTAGCGGGAGGGCCAAATGAGCAGTTCTTC
CASDVAGGPNEQFF